This T cell receptor (beta chain) originates from a study of cytomegalovirus exposure and HLA in healthy donors. Study-wide results and limits: Per published accounts, TCR beta sequences correctly predicted the HLA-A and HLA-B alleles of most subjects.

Worth noting for this clone: Its antigen is currently unknown.

The study ran its PCR with 60 Vbeta and 13 Jbeta primers. Clones were read by immunoSEQ multiplex PCR, and TCRdb kept only the in-frame ones, dropping some. The sample yields 150,000 to 200,000 clones, 80% to 90% seen once. Trimming cost V 2 bases and J 3 bases, with 16 bases left between them. Germline loops: CDR1 WNHNN, CDR2 SYGVQD (reference sequence). The CDR3 runs to 16 residues. Sequencing was performed on PBMCs. J is TRBJ2-5 and V is TRBV10-1; TRBD1 might be the D (5 bases). The clonotype comes from a man younger than 35 in good health and CMV-seropositive. The CDR3 nucleotides read TGCGCCAGCAGTGAGACCCCGACTGGCAGGGAAGAGACCCAGTACTTC. Translated: CASSETPTGREETQYF.